Below, 22 T cell receptor beta chains from the same sample are listed, as sequenced in a study of cytomegalovirus exposure and HLA in healthy donors. The PCR had 60 Vbeta and 13 Jbeta primers. Profiled with immunoSEQ multiplex PCR; TCRdb holds only in-frame clones, not every one. The data contain about 190,000 clones, 81% of them seen just once; the ten biggest clones take up 3.5% to 4%. Sequencing input: PBMCs. These receptor sequences come from a man aged 45-65 years in good health and CMV-seronegative.

The rearrangement uses TRBV29-1 and TRBJ1-2; D is uncertain. CDR1 SQVTM and CDR2 ANQGSEA come from the germline V gene. The CDR3 spans 10 residues. V lost 2 bases, J lost 6 bases, and 4 bases lay in between. This CDR3 is CSVETDGYTF. DNA for the CDR3: TGCAGCGTTGAAACAGATGGCTACACCTTC. Variable domain in full (rest from reference TRBV29-1 and TRBJ1-2): SAVISQKPSRDICQRGTSLTIQCQVDSQVTMMFWYRQQPGQSLTLIATANQGSEATYESGFVIDKFPISRPNLTFSTLTVSNMSPEDSSIYLCSVETDGYTFGSGTRLTVV.

J is TRBJ2-4 and V is TRBV11-1, with D possibly being TRBD1 or TRBD2 (5 bases each). Germline V gives CDR1 SGHAT, CDR2 FQDESV (reference sequence). The CDR3 extends over 16 amino acids. V shed 5 bases and J shed 7 bases, with 21 bases lying between them. The CDR3 loop is CASSLGVAEVGNIQYF. Written as DNA, the CDR3 is TGTGCCAGCAGCCTAGGGGTCGCGGAGGTCGGGAACATTCAGTACTTC.

This chain connects TRBV30 to TRBJ2-3; TRBD2 aligns across 7 bases. J lost 2 bases, V lost 2 bases, and 7 bases had no gene match. This CDR3 spans 15 amino acids. From germline, CDR1 is GTSNPN and CDR2 SVGIG (reference sequence). The CDR3 DNA follows: TGTGCCTGGAGTCCCCTAGCGGCGAACACAGATACGCAGTATTTT. Translated: CAWSPLAANTDTQYF.

This clone was observed once. The chain links TRBV11-2 to TRBJ1-4; a possible D gene is TRBD1 (5 bases). The germline V gene encodes CDR1 SGHAT and CDR2 FQNNGV. The V gene lost 5 bases and the J gene lost 5 bases, with 12 bases spanning the gap. The CDR3 is made up of 14 amino acids. The CDR3 region has the DNA TGTGCCAGCAGCCCCGGGGGAGGGAATGAAAAACTGTTTTTT. Translating gives CASSPGGGNEKLFF.

This chain connects TRBV7-9 to TRBJ2-2, with 11 bases lining up with TRBD1. Trimming removed 3 bases from V and 3 bases from J; junction bases left unmatched: 3. This CDR3 region has 16 residues. Germline V gene data show CDR1 as SEHNR and CDR2 as FQNEAQ (reference sequence). The CDR3 DNA reads as TGTGCCAGCAGCTTGGGACAGGGGGACGACACCGGGGAGCTGTTTTTT. Protein sequence: CASSLGQGDDTGELFF. Complete variable domain (other parts from reference TRBV7-9 and TRBJ2-2): DTGVSQNPRHKITKRGQNVTFRCDPISEHNRLYWYRQTLGQGPEFLTYFQNEAQLEKSRLLSDRFSAERPKGSFSTLEIQRTEQGDSAMYLCASSLGQGDDTGELFFGEGSRLTVL.

The CDR3 sequence is CASSNFQRMNTEAFF. In DNA, the CDR3 is TGTGCCAGCAGCAACTTTCAGCGGATGAACACTGAAGCTTTCTTT. This chain connects TRBV5-5 to TRBJ1-1; D unresolved. This CDR3 is built from 15 residues. V gave up 4 bases and J gave up 0 bases, with 13 bases separating them. The germline V gene has CDR1 SGHKS and CDR2 YYEKEE (reference sequence).

This clone was seen only a few times. The CDR3 DNA follows: TGTGCCACCAGCAGAGATGGGCGCGAGTCCGGAAAACTGTTTTTT. Translating gives CATSRDGRESGKLFF. The chain joins TRBV15 to TRBJ1-4; D gene uncertain. The CDR3 is 15 amino acids. Trimming cost V 0 bases and J 10 bases, with 15 bases left between them. The V gene's germline CDR1 is LNHNV and CDR2 YYDKDF (reference sequence). The complete variable domain, with remaining parts taken from reference TRBV15 and TRBJ1-4, reads DAMVIQNPRYQVTQFGKPVTLSCSQTLNHNVMYWYQQKSSQAPKLLFHYYDKDFNNEADTPDNFQSRRPNTSFCFLDIRSPGLGDTAMYLCATSRDGRESGKLFFGSGTQLSVL.

The chain is built from TRBV5-6 and TRBJ1-4, with D uncertain. There are 12 residues in the CDR3. Germline assignment: CDR1 SGHDT and CDR2 YYEEEE. The ends were cut back, 5 bases at V and 7 bases at J, with 9 bases in the middle. The CDR3 DNA is TGTGCCAGCAGTCTCGGGTCTGAAAAACTGTTTTTT. It yields the protein CASSLGSEKLFF. Looking up the rest from reference TRBV5-6 and TRBJ1-4 gives the full variable domain: DAGVTQSPTHLIKTRGQQVTLRCSPKSGHDTVSWYQQALGQGPQFIFQYYEEEERQRGNFPDRFSGHQFPNYSSELNVNALLLGDSALYLCASSLGSEKLFFGSGTQLSVL.

CDR3 nucleotides: TGTGCCAGCAGTTATCGTATAACAGGGCCCAATGAGCAGTTCTTC. Its translation is CASSYRITGPNEQFF. The J gene is TRBJ2-1, the V gene TRBV6-5; tentatively, D is TRBD1 (6 bases). V was shortened by 3 bases and J by 6 bases, with 15 bases between the two germline ends. Germline CDR1 MNHEY, CDR2 SVGAGI. The CDR3 covers 15 residues.

V usage is TRBV7-9 and J usage is TRBJ1-4; the match to TRBD1 covers 11 bases. The CDR3 extends over 15 amino acids. V shed 5 bases and J 7 bases; nucleotides not matched to a gene: 6. The germline V gene encodes CDR1 SEHNR and CDR2 FQNEAQ (reference sequence). CDR3 nucleotide sequence: TGTGCCAGCAGCCCTCCGGGACAGGGGGGTGAAAAACTGTTTTTT. Protein: CASSPPGQGGEKLFF.

The rearrangement links TRBV5-1 to TRBJ2-3, with unresolved D. The germline CDR1 and CDR2 sequences are SGHRS and YFSETQ. V lost 0 bases and J lost 0, with 8 bases in between. The length of the CDR3 is 15 residues. CDR3 loop: CASSLAWASTDTQYF. The CDR3 DNA follows: TGCGCCAGCAGCTTGGCCTGGGCTAGCACAGATACGCAGTATTTT.

This sequence joins TRBV5-4 and TRBJ1-2; possible D gene TRBD1, 5 bases. V was clipped by 4 bases and J by 0 bases, with 13 bases between them. The CDR3 is 15 residues long. Germline V gene lookup returns CDR1 SGHNT and CDR2 YYREEE (reference sequence). The CDR3 sequence is CASSKQTASNYGYTF. CDR3 sequence (DNA): TGTGCCAGCAGCAAACAGACAGCCTCTAACTATGGCTACACCTTC.

This chain connects TRBV10-3 to TRBJ2-7, with 8 bases fitting TRBD1. The CDR3 runs to 12 residues. The V gene's germline CDR1 is ENHRY and CDR2 SYGVKD. The ends lost 10 bases at V and 3 bases at J; junction bases unmatched: 5. The CDR3 DNA sequence: TGTGCCACCGGTGGACAGGGCTACGAGCAGTACTTC. It yields the protein CATGGQGYEQYF.

The chain's CDR3 is CASSGQGSSGNTIYF. The CDR3 DNA sequence: TGTGCCAGCAGCGGACAGGGAAGCTCTGGAAACACCATATATTTT. V gene TRBV5-4 combines with J gene TRBJ1-3, with TRBD1 identical over 8 bases. Germline V CDR1 and CDR2: SGHNT, YYREEE (reference sequence). The CDR3 loop spans 15 amino acids. J gave up 0 bases and V 4 bases, and 3 bases lay outside the gene matches.

The rearrangement links TRBV4-1 to TRBJ1-3; D call uncertain. Trimming took off 4 bases at V and 2 bases at J, with 15 bases between the two ends. CDR1 and CDR2 from the germline V gene are MGHRA and YSYEKL. CDR3 size: 16 residues. The CDR3 coding sequence is TGCGCCAGCAGCCTCGATCCACAGATCACTGGAAACACCATATATTTT. Its translation: CASSLDPQITGNTIYF.

This chain links TRBV28 with TRBJ1-1, with D tentatively TRBD1 (5 bases). The CDR3 is 17 residues long. Trimming left V 4 bases short and J 3 bases short, with 21 bases between. Per the germline V gene, CDR1 is MDHEN and CDR2 is SYDVKM. DNA of the CDR3: TGTGCCAGCAGTTATTCCAGCCGATTGGGAGGGGACACTGAAGCTTTCTTT. Translation: CASSYSSRLGGDTEAFF.

The V gene is TRBV10-2, the J gene TRBJ2-5; weak D call: TRBD2 (5 bases). CDR3 length: 15 residues. CDR1 and CDR2 (germline): WSHSY, SAAADI. V was shortened by 10 bases and J by 4 bases, with 22 bases between the two germline ends. The CDR3 sequence: CATTEEGQIGETQYF. The CDR3 coding sequence is TGCGCCACCACGGAGGAAGGTCAAATAGGAGAGACCCAGTACTTC.

This clone was recorded only once. The chain carries TRBV6-5 and TRBJ1-5; TRBD1 is a possible D gene (5 bases). The CDR3 extends over 13 amino acids. The V gene's germline CDR1 is MNHEY and CDR2 SVGAGI. The germline V and J ends were trimmed by 6 bases and 3 bases, with 9 bases remaining between them. CDR3 nucleotides: TGTGCCAGCAGCCAGGGTTTCAATCAGCCCCAGCATTTT. It specifies CASSQGFNQPQHF.

V gene TRBV11-2 combines with J gene TRBJ1-5; TRBD1 is a possible D gene (5 bases). Between the trimmed V and J ends, which lost 5 bases and 3 bases, there was a span of 11 bases. CDR3 length: 14 amino acids. Germline V gene data show CDR1 as SGHAT and CDR2 as FQNNGV. Here the CDR3 DNA reads TGTGCCAGCAGCGTTACAGGAATCAATCAGCCCCAGCATTTT. Its protein is CASSVTGINQPQHF.

In its sample, this clone was seen a few times. The rearrangement uses TRBV18 and TRBJ1-2; 8 positions match TRBD1. Germline V lookup: CDR1 KGHSH, CDR2 LQKENI. The CDR3 covers 13 residues. V trimming: 8 bases; J trimming: 8 bases; junction bases outside the gene matches: 10. CDR3 loop: CASKEDRVEGYTF. The CDR3 DNA reads TGTGCCAGCAAAGAGGACAGGGTGGAAGGCTACACCTTC.

This sequence joins TRBV6-4 and TRBJ2-1; the match to TRBD1 covers 10 bases. The V gene's germline CDR1 is MRHNA and CDR2 SNTAGT. The CDR3 has 17 amino acids. The junction had 7 bases not matched to a gene; V was cut back by 3 bases and J by 2 bases. The CDR3 sequence: CASSDIGTGAPYNEQFF. CDR3 nucleotide sequence: TGTGCCAGCAGTGATATTGGGACAGGGGCCCCCTACAATGAGCAGTTCTTC.

The genes are TRBV5-6 and TRBJ1-1; no clear D gene. V was trimmed by 1 base and J by 4 bases, leaving 8 bases between them. The CDR3 has 13 residues. CDR1 SGHDT and CDR2 YYEEEE come from the germline V gene. The CDR3 spells CASSLTGFTEAFF. CDR3 nucleotide sequence: TGTGCCAGCAGCTTGACGGGGTTCACTGAAGCTTTCTTT.